These T cell receptor beta chains were read from a single sample in a study of T cells in Graves' hyperthyroidism and ophthalmopathy. TCRdb recomputed calls from the multiplex PCR reads with MiXCR, one row per CDR3 protein. The sample lists about 840,000 distinct CDR3 sequences, around 39% occurring once. Sequenced sample: blood. The receptors shown here come from a man aged 18 to 35 with Graves' hyperthyroidism. Both conserved end residues are part of each CDR3. D genes are given only for firm matches. For some rows the clone size is stated as once, few or many, or as a class when expanded; others skip it.

TRBJ2-7	-	few	TRBV20-1	13	TGCAGTGCCCCCCCCAGGGGGAGGGGCGAGCAGTACTTC	CSAPPRGRGEQYF
TRBJ2-2	-	-	TRBV25-1	15	TGTGCCAGCAGCGGGAGGGGGCCAGGCACCGGGGAGCTGTTTTTT	CASSGRGPGTGELFF
TRBJ1-1	TRBD1	-	TRBV12-3/TRBV12-4	14	TGTGCCAGCAGATCCGGGACAGGGACGTATGAAGCTTTCTTT	CASRSGTGTYEAFF
TRBJ1-2	-	many	TRBV20-1	14	TGCAGTGCTAGAGATCTGCAGGGAAACTATGGCTACACCTTC	CSARDLQGNYGYTF
TRBJ2-1	-	once	TRBV20-1	12	TGCAGTGCCCCGGTCGGCGGGACGGAGCAGTTCTTC	CSAPVGGTEQFF
TRBJ2-7	TRBD2	few	TRBV20-1	15	TGCAGTGCTAGGGTGGGGACTAGCGGGACCTACGAGCAGTACTTC	CSARVGTSGTYEQYF
TRBJ1-5	TRBD1	-	TRBV10-3	16	TGTGCCATCAGGGCCGGGACAGGGGATAGCAATCAGCCCCAGCATTTT	CAIRAGTGDSNQPQHF
TRBJ1-1	TRBD1	-	TRBV6-5	15	TGTGCCAGCAGTTACTCGAGGGACAGGGGAACTGAAGCTTTCTTT	CASSYSRDRGTEAFF
TRBJ2-1	-	once	TRBV10-3	12	TGTGCCATCAGTGCGATAGGCGATGAGCAGTTCTTC	CAISAIGDEQFF
TRBJ2-7	-	few	TRBV7-9	15	TGTGCCAGCAGCTTACACGGGGCAGGCTCCTACGAGCAGTACTTC	CASSLHGAGSYEQYF
TRBJ2-7	-	-	TRBV7-6	17	TGTGCCAGCAGCTCCGGTCCAGAAGGACAGTCGTCCTACGAGCAGTACTTC	CASSSGPEGQSSYEQYF
TRBJ2-2	-	-	TRBV19	15	TGTGCCAGTAGCTCTCCCAGTGAGAACACCGGGGAGCTGTTTTTT	CASSSPSENTGELFF
TRBJ1-5	-	many	TRBV15	14	TGTGCCACCAGCAGAGATGGGGCCAATCAGCCCCAGCATTTT	CATSRDGANQPQHF
TRBJ2-7	-	many	TRBV24-1	13	TGTGCCACCAGTGAGTCCTACTCCTACGAGCAGTACTTC	CATSESYSYEQYF
TRBJ1-5	-	few	TRBV7-9	16	TGTGCCAGCAGCTCGGGCCACGGGGATAGCAATCAGCCCCAGCATTTT	CASSSGHGDSNQPQHF
TRBJ2-7	-	-	TRBV25-1	15	TGTGCCAGCAGTTCCCGGACAGTCGGATCCTACGAGCAGTACTTC	CASSSRTVGSYEQYF
TRBJ1-4	TRBD1	once	TRBV5-6	15	TGTGCCAGCAGCGAGGGGACAGGGCTCTCTGAAAAACTGTTTTTT	CASSEGTGLSEKLFF
TRBJ1-4	TRBD1	few	TRBV6-5	15	TGTGCCAGCAGTACCCCCGGACAGGGTGGTGAAAAACTGTTTTTT	CASSTPGQGGEKLFF
TRBJ1-1	-	few	TRBV5-1	14	TGCGCCAGCAGCTCCCGCGGGGCAAACACTGAAGCTTTCTTT	CASSSRGANTEAFF
TRBJ2-7	-	few	TRBV14	14	TGTGCCAGCAGCCAAGTTCTCAGGGACCCCGAGCAGTACTTC	CASSQVLRDPEQYF
TRBJ1-1	-	-	TRBV6-6	12	TGTGCCAGCAGTGCCCCGGGAATTGAAGCTTTCTTT	CASSAPGIEAFF
TRBJ1-1	-	many	TRBV15	14	TGTGCCACCAGCAGAGTAACCGGGGAGACTGAAGCTTTCTTT	CATSRVTGETEAFF
TRBJ2-2	-	few	TRBV7-3	15	TGTGCCAGCAGCTTAGGAGGGGGAGACACCGGGGAGCTGTTTTTT	CASSLGGGDTGELFF
TRBJ1-6	-	few	TRBV4-3	15	TGCGCCAGCAGCCAAGATCCAGTACCCAATTCACCCCTCCACTTT	CASSQDPVPNSPLHF
TRBJ2-7	TRBD2	-	TRBV9	18	TGTGCCAGCAGTGAATGGGAGACTACTAGCGGGCTCTCCTACGAGCAGTACTTC	CASSEWETTSGLSYEQYF
TRBJ2-2	-	few	TRBV5-1	12	TGCGCCAGCAGCTTGTTAGCGGAACAGCTGTTTTTT	CASSLLAEQLFF
TRBJ2-5	TRBD2	many	TRBV7-9	16	TGTGCCAGCAGCCCCCCACGAGGCGGGGGGCAAGAGACCCAGTACTTC	CASSPPRGGGQETQYF
TRBJ2-2	-	many	TRBV25-1	15	TGTGCCAGCAAAAATCCCGCCGCGAACACCGGGGAGCTGTTTTTT	CASKNPAANTGELFF
TRBJ2-5	-	-	TRBV6-1	14	TGTGCCAGCAGTGAAGCGCCGGGGCTCAGGGCCCAGTACTTC	CASSEAPGLRAQYF
TRBJ2-5	TRBD2	few	TRBV5-6	15	TGTGCCAGCAGCTTGGCGGGGACTACAAGGGAGACCCAGTACTTC	CASSLAGTTRETQYF
TRBJ2-7	-	-	TRBV20-1	15	TGCAGTGCTAGCCCTCGGACGACCGGGGTTAACGAGCAGTACTTC	CSASPRTTGVNEQYF
TRBJ2-6	TRBD1	-	TRBV5-1	18	TGCGCCAGCAGCCCCGCACCGGGACAGAACTCTGGGGCCAACGTCCTGACTTTC	CASSPAPGQNSGANVLTF
TRBJ2-7	TRBD2	few	TRBV7-9	17	TGTGCCAGCAGCCCCTCGGTAGCGGGAGTATTTCTACGAGTGCAGTACTTC	CASSPSVAGVFLRVQYF
TRBJ2-7	-	few	TRBV7-2	14	TGTGCCAGCAGCCTGGGGGGCCTTCCCTCCGAGCAGTACTTC	CASSLGGLPSEQYF
TRBJ1-2	-	-	TRBV7-8	16	TGTGCCAGCAGCCAAGATGAATTCGGGGTGAACTATGGCTACACCTTC	CASSQDEFGVNYGYTF
TRBJ2-2	-	many	TRBV24-1	13	TGTGCCACCAAGGCGGCAGTTACCGGGGAGCTGTTTTTT	CATKAAVTGELFF
TRBJ1-5	-	many	TRBV2	16	TGTGCCAGCAGTGACCCGAATGCCGACTTTTATCAGCCCCAGCATTTT	CASSDPNADFYQPQHF
TRBJ2-6	-	-	TRBV5-6	15	TGTGCCAGCAGGGAGGGATTCTCTGGGGCCAACGTCCTGACTTTC	CASREGFSGANVLTF
TRBJ2-7	-	few	TRBV12-3/TRBV12-4	14	TGTGCCAGCAGTGAACAGAGAGACAACTACGAGCAGTACTTC	CASSEQRDNYEQYF
TRBJ2-5	-	-	TRBV5-6	16	TGTGCCAGCAGCTTGGTGGTCCGCAGCGCCGAAGCTATCCAGTACTTC	CASSLVVRSAEAIQYF